These 26 T cell receptor beta chains were sequenced from one sample in a study of T cell responses to AZD1222 COVID-19 vaccine. Here immunoSEQ multiplex PCR was the method, and the copy in TCRdb shows in-frame clones only, minus some. The sample records 91,000 or so clones, approximately 90% being singletons. The source was peripheral blood, collected 28 days after the second AZD1222 dose. The source of these receptors is an adult who received the AZD1222 COVID-19 vaccine.

The J gene is TRBJ1-1, the V gene TRBV6-5; D remains ambiguous. The germline V gene encodes CDR1 MNHEY and CDR2 SVGAGI. V gave up 4 bases and J gave up 8 bases, with 14 bases separating them. CDR3 length: 13 amino acids. DNA of the CDR3: TGTGCCAGCAGTTCGTGGCGGTCGGGCGAAGCTTTCTTT. Protein sequence: CASSSWRSGEAFF.

This clone showed up just a few times. The CDR3 is CASSQEWSGVNEKLFF. Written as DNA, the CDR3 is TGTGCCAGCAGCCAAGAGTGGTCGGGGGTTAATGAAAAACTGTTTTTT. V gene TRBV3-1 (or the pseudogene TRBV3-2) combines with J gene TRBJ1-4; tentative D call: TRBD1 (5 bases). The CDR3 extends over 16 amino acids. CDR1 and CDR2 from the germline V gene are LGHDT and YNNKEL (reference sequence). With 0 bases removed from V and 4 bases from J, the gap between germline ends came to 12 bases.

The chain carries TRBV25-1 and TRBJ1-2; D unresolved. Trimming left V 2 bases short and J 4 bases short, with 11 bases between. CDR3 length: 14 residues. Germline V CDR1 and CDR2: MGHDK, SYGVNS. The CDR3 sequence is CASSEGQSVYGYTF. DNA of the CDR3: TGTGCCAGCAGTGAAGGGCAGTCGGTCTATGGCTACACCTTC.

V usage is TRBV27 and J usage is TRBJ2-7, with D tentatively TRBD1 (6 bases). Germline CDR1 MNHEY, CDR2 SMNVEV (reference sequence). V was trimmed by 2 bases and J by 4 bases, leaving 9 bases between them. The CDR3 consists of 13 residues. The CDR3: CASSLNREYEQYF. The CDR3 bases are TGTGCCAGCAGTTTAAACAGGGAGTACGAGCAGTACTTC.

This clone was observed a single time. The chain couples TRBV5-1 to TRBJ1-1; no definite D call. The CDR3 sequence is 15 residues long. The V and J ends lost 1 base and 7 bases respectively, with 17 bases between them. Germline values: CDR1 SGHRS, CDR2 YFSETQ. The chain's CDR3 is CASSLMGLSKDEAFF. The CDR3 nucleotides read TGCGCCAGCAGCTTGATGGGCCTATCAAAGGATGAAGCTTTCTTT.

In nucleotides, the CDR3 is TGTGCCAGCAGCCAAGCCTCATTAGCAGATACGCAGTATTTT. Amino acids: CASSQASLADTQYF. The V and J genes are TRBV3-1 (or the pseudogene TRBV3-2) and TRBJ2-3; D remains ambiguous. Trimming took 1 base from V and 4 from J, leaving 9 bases between them. The CDR3 contains 14 residues. Germline lookup yields CDR1 LGHDT and CDR2 YNNKEL (reference sequence).

Comments on this clone: At one boundary the junction diverges from the germline segment, which might be a read error. V and J are TRBV28 and TRBJ1-5; TRBD1 matches at 7 bases. Germline CDR1 MDHEN, CDR2 SYDVKM. The CDR3 runs 15 residues. CDR3 bases: TGTGCCAGCACTTTAGGGGGCGGAGGGGGCCAGCCCCAGCATTTT. Amino acid sequence: CASTLGGGGGQPQHF.

The gene calls are TRBV7-9 and TRBJ2-5; 8 bases line up with TRBD2. The CDR3 runs 13 residues. J lost 5 bases, V lost 5 bases, and 4 bases had no gene match. Germline CDR1 is SEHNR and CDR2 is FQNEAQ (reference sequence). As DNA, the CDR3 is TGTGCCAGCAGCCCCCGGGGGGGGGAGACCCAGTACTTC. This sequence encodes CASSPRGGETQYF.

This clone was found once. This chain joins TRBV5-1 and TRBJ2-5; D ambiguous. V was cut by 2 bases and J by 1 base, with 15 bases left in between. This CDR3 comprises 16 residues. Germline V gives CDR1 SGHRS, CDR2 YFSETQ. The DNA for the CDR3 is TGCGCCAGCAGCTTATCGGCCGCAACTACCCAAGAGACCCAGTACTTC. Residues: CASSLSAATTQETQYF.

This chain connects TRBV29-1 to TRBJ2-3, with 10 bases that match TRBD2. V lost 3 bases, J lost 5 bases, and 8 bases stayed unmatched. The CDR3 is 15 residues long. The germline gives CDR1 SQVTM, CDR2 ANQGSEA. The CDR3 is CSVDSSGGAGDTQYF. The DNA for the CDR3 is TGCAGCGTTGACAGCAGCGGGGGGGCCGGAGATACGCAGTATTTT.

The genes are TRBV13 and TRBJ2-2, with D perhaps TRBD1 (6 bases). This CDR3 comprises 16 residues. Germline lookup yields CDR1 PRHDT and CDR2 FYEKMQ (reference sequence). The V and J ends lost 5 bases and 6 bases respectively, with 19 bases between them. The CDR3 here is CASSEGQRAWAGELFF. CDR3 DNA sequence: TGTGCCAGCAGCGAAGGACAGAGGGCGTGGGCCGGGGAGCTGTTTTTT. The full variable domain, with the rest looked up from reference TRBV13 and TRBJ2-2, is AAGVIQSPRHLIKEKRETATLKCYPIPRHDTVYWYQQGPGQDPQFLISFYEKMQSDKGSIPDRFSAQQFSDYHSELNMSSLELGDSALYFCASSEGQRAWAGELFFGEGSRLTVL.

The rearrangement joins TRBV10-3 to TRBJ2-2, with a weak D call TRBD1 (6 bases). The CDR3 length is 15 residues. Germline V gene sequence: CDR1 ENHRY, CDR2 SYGVKD. The V and J ends lost 3 bases and 3 bases respectively, with 11 bases between them. The CDR3 here is CAISDKGVDTGELFF. The CDR3 DNA reads as TGTGCCATCAGTGATAAGGGGGTCGACACCGGGGAGCTGTTTTTT.

This clone is a singleton in its sample. This chain links TRBV7-9 with TRBJ1-6; D perhaps matches TRBD1 (6 bases). CDR3 length: 16 amino acids. Germline V gene lookup returns CDR1 SEHNR and CDR2 FQNEAQ (reference sequence). V was clipped by 5 bases and J by 2 bases, with 13 bases between them. The DNA for the CDR3 is TGTGCCAGCAGCGACGGGGGCAGGACCTATAATTCACCCCTCCACTTT. Amino acids: CASSDGGRTYNSPLHF.

This clone was observed a single time. The genes are TRBV24-1 and TRBJ2-1, with 10 bases identical to TRBD2. The CDR3 consists of 15 residues. Trimming at V came to 7 bases and at J to 4 bases, leaving 6 bases not matched to a gene. CDR1 is KGHDR and CDR2 is SFDVKD in the germline V gene. Here the CDR3 DNA reads TGTGCCACCAGAAGCTGGACTAGCGGTTACAATGAGCAGTTCTTC. Its translation is CATRSWTSGYNEQFF.

The chain couples TRBV5-1 to TRBJ1-2; D gene ambiguous. CDR3 length equals 13 residues. Deletions cut 0 bases from V and 8 bases from J, with 11 bases between. CDR1 SGHRS and CDR2 YFSETQ come from the germline V gene. CDR3 loop: CASSLAGFEGYTF. For the CDR3, the DNA is TGCGCCAGCAGCTTGGCTGGCTTTGAAGGCTACACCTTC.

The V gene is TRBV4-3, the J gene TRBJ1-6; 7 bases align to TRBD1. Germline CDR1 and CDR2: LGHNA and YSLEER. The CDR3 runs 15 residues. The ends lost 1 base at V and 7 bases at J; junction bases unmatched: 4. CDR3 loop: CASSQVQGVNSPLHF. The CDR3 nucleotides read TGCGCCAGCAGCCAAGTGCAGGGGGTGAATTCACCCCTCCACTTT.

The chain employs TRBV2 and TRBJ1-5; D is unresolved. CDR1 and CDR2 (germline): SNHLY, FYNNEI. The CDR3 is 13 amino acids. Trimming left V 3 bases short and J 0 bases short, with 3 bases between. Here the CDR3 reads CASSDDSNQPQHF. Here the CDR3 DNA reads TGTGCCAGCAGTGATGATAGCAATCAGCCCCAGCATTTT.

The V gene is TRBV5-1, the J gene TRBJ2-2; TRBD2 aligns across 11 bases. The CDR3 contains 17 residues. The V and J ends lost 0 bases and 0 bases, in that order; junction bases with no gene match: 1. CDR1 is SGHRS and CDR2 is YFSETQ in the germline V gene. The CDR3 region has the DNA TGCGCCAGCAGCTTGGGACTAGCGGGGTCGAACACCGGGGAGCTGTTTTTT. Translation gives CASSLGLAGSNTGELFF. The whole variable domain, remainder taken from reference TRBV5-1 and TRBJ2-2, is KAGVTQTPRYLIKTRGQQVTLSCSPISGHRSVSWYQQTPGQGLQFLFEYFSETQRNKGNFPGRFSGRQFSNSRSEMNVSTLELGDSALYLCASSLGLAGSNTGELFFGEGSRLTVL.

The chain couples TRBV6-5 to TRBJ2-1, with a tentative D call TRBD2 (5 bases). V shed 2 bases and J shed 2 bases, with 13 bases lying between them. The CDR3 totals 16 residues. CDR1 is MNHEY, CDR2 SVGAGI, per germline. CDR3 DNA: TGTGCCAGCAGTTACCGAAAGAAGCGGACCTACAATGAGCAGTTCTTC. As protein: CASSYRKKRTYNEQFF.

This clone was seen a single time. The V call is TRBV7-2, the J call TRBJ2-5; D unclear. The CDR3 extends over 11 amino acids. Germline CDR1 SGHTA, CDR2 FQGNSA. The V end lost 3 bases, the J end lost 4 bases, and 3 bases lay between the germline ends. The CDR3 here is CASSLAETQYF. For the CDR3, the DNA is TGTGCCAGCAGCTTGGCAGAGACCCAGTACTTC.

The rearrangement joins TRBV3-1 (or the pseudogene TRBV3-2) to TRBJ1-1; D gene ambiguous. Between the trimmed V and J ends, which lost 1 base and 2 bases, there was a span of 5 bases. Germline lookup yields CDR1 LGHDT and CDR2 YNNKEL (reference sequence). This CDR3 region has 13 residues. The CDR3 region is CASSQVLNTEAFF. The CDR3 coding sequence is TGTGCCAGCAGCCAAGTACTAAACACTGAAGCTTTCTTT.

This clone was recorded once. This rearrangement joins TRBV28 to TRBJ1-2, with D uncertain. Germline CDR1 MDHEN, CDR2 SYDVKM. There are 13 residues in the CDR3. Trimming left V 1 base short and J 6 bases short, with 9 bases between. CDR3 in DNA: TGTGCCAGCAGTTTATCCGACTGGGATGGCTACACCTTC. Its protein product is CASSLSDWDGYTF.

This chain links TRBV5-4 with TRBJ1-2; 8 nucleotides match TRBD1. The CDR3 has 16 amino acids. Looked up from germline, CDR1 is SGHNT and CDR2 is YYREEE (reference sequence). The V gene end was trimmed by 0 bases and the J gene end by 4 bases; junction bases not matched to a gene: 8. CDR3 nucleotides: TGTGCCAGCAGCTTGGGGGTTGCAGGGGGCGGCTATGGCTACACCTTC. Residues: CASSLGVAGGGYGYTF. Using reference TRBV5-4 and TRBJ1-2 for the parts outside the CDR3, the full variable domain is ETGVTQSPTHLIKTRGQQVTLRCSSQSGHNTVSWYQQALGQGPQFIFQYYREEENGRGNFPPRFSGLQFPNYSSELNVNALELDDSALYLCASSLGVAGGGYGYTFGSGTRLTVV.

The genes are TRBV5-6 and TRBJ1-5, with D hard to call. V lost 1 base and J lost 0, with 8 bases in between. There are 15 residues in the CDR3. Per the germline V gene, CDR1 is SGHDT and CDR2 is YYEEEE. The CDR3 DNA follows: TGTGCCAGCAGCTTGTTGGGGAGTAGCAATCAGCCCCAGCATTTT. Protein sequence: CASSLLGSSNQPQHF.

The rearrangement links TRBV28 to TRBJ1-4; D unresolved. The V end was cut by 11 bases, the J end by 5 bases, with 15 bases between. In germline, CDR1 is MDHEN, CDR2 SYDVKM. This CDR3 has 13 residues. The CDR3 region has the DNA TGTGCCGCTAGGGAATCTGCAAATGAAAAACTGTTTTTT. This translates into CAARESANEKLFF.

The chain has TRBV5-4 and TRBJ2-1; 8 nucleotides line up with TRBD2. Germline-derived CDR1 and CDR2 are SGHNT and YYREEE (reference sequence). Trimming at V came to 4 bases and at J to 0 bases, leaving 6 bases not matched to a gene. The CDR3 loop spans 16 amino acids. CDR3 nucleotide sequence: TGTGCCAGCAGCGGGCGGGGGGCCAGCTCCTACAATGAGCAGTTCTTC. Encoded protein: CASSGRGASSYNEQFF.